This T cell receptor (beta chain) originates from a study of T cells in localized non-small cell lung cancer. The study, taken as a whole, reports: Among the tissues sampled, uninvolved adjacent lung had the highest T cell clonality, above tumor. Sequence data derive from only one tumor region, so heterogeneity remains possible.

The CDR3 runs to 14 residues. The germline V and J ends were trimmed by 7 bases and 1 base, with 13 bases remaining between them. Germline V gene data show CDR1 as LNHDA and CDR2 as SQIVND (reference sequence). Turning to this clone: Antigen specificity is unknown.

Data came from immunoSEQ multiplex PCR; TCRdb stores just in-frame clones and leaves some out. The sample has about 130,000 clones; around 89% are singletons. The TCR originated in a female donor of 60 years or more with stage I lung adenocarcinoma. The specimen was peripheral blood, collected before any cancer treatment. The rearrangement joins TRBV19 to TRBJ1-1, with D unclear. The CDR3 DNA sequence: TGTGCCAGTAAACTGGATTGGGGGAACACTGAAGCTTTCTTT. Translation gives CASKLDWGNTEAFF.